This note documents a single TCR beta chain sequence. As yet, its antigen is unknown. An end of the junction does not agree with germline; a read error may underlie this. Sequenced by immunoSEQ multiplex PCR; TCRdb stores in-frame clones only, minus some. The repertoire holds some 96,000 clones, with less than 95% as singletons. These data belong to a study of siplizumab effects on memory and regulatory T cells. Study-wide results and caveats: Proliferating Tregs' suppressive function in siplizumab cultures went unconfirmed.

This TCR came from a human donor in good health. The specimen was non-Treg CD4+ T cells sorted from blood.

The CDR3 sequence: CASTVDAYNTGELFF. The DNA of the CDR3 is TGTGCCAGCACCGTAGACGCATACAACACCGGGGAGCTGTTTTTT. The chain uses TRBV9 and TRBJ2-2, with D unresolved. CDR3 length: 15 amino acids. Germline loops: CDR1 SGDLS, CDR2 YYNGEE.